This TCR beta chain was obtained from a study of cytomegalovirus exposure and HLA in healthy donors (dated by TCRdb to 2016 to 2017). Study-wide context: In an earlier analysis of 550 to 750 of the donors, about 260 Gb of sequence data and 90 million to 120 million unique TCR beta sequences from some 170 million T cells were reported. The T cell repertoires of 666 subjects were profiled by immunosequencing and related to cytomegalovirus serostatus. To decide whether each TCR beta V gene segment behaved as functional or pseudogenic, an earlier analysis of approximately 620 of the donors relied on high-throughput TCR beta sequencing. Typing coverage varied by locus: about 620-640 donors for A, B, C, DRB1 and DQB1; about 520 for DQA1; more than 600 for DPA1; about 450 for DPB1. Approximately 300 gigabases of sequencing data and roughly 80 million unique TCR sequences made up an early release that covered several hundred HLA-typed donors. Along with the approximately 600-subject first cohort, a separate validation cohort of roughly 110 different subjects was used. To predict cytomegalovirus infection status, the study brought together high-throughput TCR immunosequencing, statistical association of individual TCRs with disease status, and machine learning. Across about 370 genotyped donors of the cohort, an average of approximately 200,000 unique TCR beta nucleotide sequences per donor were sequenced, and roughly 20% of those sequences were non-productive. A later analysis re-analyzed previously published TCR beta repertoires from 500 to 700 donors and added high-resolution HLA genotyping to study TCR occurrence patterns. Donor age, sex, ethnicity and CMV serostatus were compiled together with the repertoire data. Both class I and class II loci were covered by HLA typing, at four-digit resolution. About five DR-DQ haplotypes were treated as single units for association and clustering because of strong linkage in the cohort. Genome-wide SNP genotypes for about 65% of the roughly 670 donors were used in a later genetic analysis, which treated that subset as a discovery cohort. In the later analysis, no new phenotypic data were used to find candidate immune exposures; instead, reliance was placed on TCR beta sequences and their occurrence across donors. The study was designed to test whether signatures of past pathogen exposure could be identified by cataloging public T cell receptors. Every repertoire in the discovery cohort had been generated on one and the same sequencing platform. Of the roughly 400 genotyped donors, less than 85% were placed in the genetic ancestry cluster associated with self-reported Caucasian donors. Study-level results and caveats: Presence/absence analyses assumed roughly uniform sequencing depth across donors, an assumption that may not hold. CMV serostatus was the only immune exposure information available for the cohort. Around 16 rarely observed V segments, including chromosome 9 orphons, were excluded from the earlier analysis of several hundred of the donors because counts were too low. In the study, 164 TCR beta chains were listed as associated with cytomegalovirus. A later analysis reported that several top co-occurrence clusters appeared linked to parvovirus B19, influenza, CMV and Epstein-Barr virus. Because HLA typing was unavailable for some donors at each locus, only the typed subset was used in association tests. Only TCR beta chains were sequenced in this cohort, and the absence of alpha or paired-chain data limited detectable features. In a later genetic analysis, a missense DCLRE1C variant was associated with V-gene and J-gene trimming of TCR beta chains, and the association was replicated in an independent cohort. A further reported finding was that TCR beta sequences accurately predicted the HLA-A and HLA-B alleles for most subjects in the first cohort. While some public TCRs were present in many individuals, most TCR sequences turned up only very rarely across donors. In vitro tests confirmed that three of the cytomegalovirus-associated TCR beta chains recognize cytomegalovirus antigens. In a later analysis, most CMV-associated TCR beta chains were found to appear HLA-restricted, with HLA associations seemingly driven largely by CMV exposure. Linkage disequilibrium might explain the correlated functional status among segregating V segments, but an unknown experimental factor could not be ruled out. According to the authors, the approach could potentially be generalized to other disease states and immunological phenotypes. Compared with the approximately 720-donor mean, donors in an Asian-associated ancestry cluster had fewer N-insertions in productive TCRs, according to a later genetic analysis. When HLA alleles, especially DR and DQ, strongly co-occurred, TCR associations were difficult to assign to individual alleles. Some IMGT-functional V segments, including TRBV6-2 and TRBV6-3, could not be told apart with the 87-base-pair reads, so those segments were excluded. Cytomegalovirus status was reported to be diagnosed by the classifier with high specificity and sensitivity in both the original and validation cohorts. Compared with equally common non-associated chains, HLA-associated TCR beta chains in a later analysis were more clonally expanded and had lower generation probabilities. An earlier analysis of approximately 590 of the donors showed that most TCR beta V segments appeared in productive rearrangements either about 87% or about 30% of the time, which broadly matched IMGT annotations. A later analysis found that TCR association rates varied across HLA loci, with DRB1 alleles showing the most associated TCRs and HLA-C alleles the fewest. A group of highly shared sequence variants was considered likely to be a technical artifact of the sequencing pipeline. At a false discovery rate of 0.05, a later analysis linked about 16,000 TCR beta sequences to specific HLA alleles.

The table lists this clone with a few counts. Its cognate antigen has yet to be identified. Qualities for individual bases were not recorded, and no much larger clone is one base off. The CDR3 sequence holds 15 residues, the cysteine and phenylalanine included. Left in the record is the CDR3 DNA by itself, 45 bases read in frame from the first base. From a lookup of the germline V gene (reference sequence), CDR1 and CDR2 are MNHNY and SVGAGI. V ends up 2 bases short and J 7 bases short, with an unmatched junction base count of 6. Library generation was performed with the immunoSEQ multiplex PCR assay. The multiplex PCR relied on a mix of 60 forward primers for TCR Vbeta segments and 13 reverse primers for TCR Jbeta segments. The CDR3 region of rearranged TCR beta genes was amplified from genomic DNA by a multiplex PCR assay. Amplified TCR beta libraries were sequenced as 87-base-pair reads on the Illumina HiSeq System. As for the authors' bioinformatics: Across the 500 to 850 repertoires, a later analysis counted some 80 million unique TCR beta chains, around 10 million of which were shared by at least two donors. A nearest-neighbor algorithm error-corrected the raw reads and collapsed the reads into unique sequences, merging closely related sequences to remove PCR and sequencing errors. To assign V, D and J gene segments, CDR3 sequences were aligned to IMGT reference sequences. For a sequence to be retained, at least a six-nucleotide match to both a V gene segment and a J gene segment was required. A rearrangement was called productive if the CDR3 had no stop codons and remained in frame with V and J, and every other rearrangement was called non-productive. CDR3 was defined by IMGT convention, running from the second conserved V-encoded cysteine to the conserved J-encoded phenylalanine. In an earlier analysis of approximately 500 of the donors, sequences lacking an unambiguous match to a single V gene segment were excluded. An earlier analysis of 587 of the donors called V segments functional above 56.7% productive rearrangements and segregating when the between-donor standard deviation exceeded 5%. A statistical classification framework was developed to diagnose cytomegalovirus status using the catalog of TCR beta chain sequences. In a later analysis, TCR nucleotide sequences were compared against IMGT/GENE-DB human TR gene sequences so that V and J genes could be assigned. The TCRdist pipeline was used in a later analysis to assign CDR3 sequences and most-parsimonious VDJ recombination scenarios. In a later analysis, each TCR beta chain was defined by its CDR3 amino acid sequence together with its V-gene family, and reads without a unique V-gene family were excluded. A later analysis removed roughly 590 highly shared, low-generation-probability nucleotide sequences to deal with suspected cross-contamination and a sequencing artifact. For each public chain, a later analysis derived a clonal expansion index from normalized ranks of inferred template counts within each repertoire. In a later analysis, generation probabilities were computed with a VDJ recombination model fitted to out-of-frame rearrangements, and the resulting probabilities were checked against IGoR. Hypergeometric tests were used in a later analysis to score TCR-TCR, TCR-HLA and TCR-CMV co-occurrence, with a repertoire-size bias correction applied to the TCR pairs. A later analysis estimated false discovery rates by permuting HLA or CMV assignments 20 times. A later analysis grouped co-occurring TCRs with DBSCAN, adding TCRdist sequence similarity when clustering within HLA-allele-positive subsets. For co-occurrence clustering, repertoires with fewer than 30,000 or more than 120,000 public chains were excluded, along with five repertoires with anomalous nucleotide sharing. In its TCRdb copy, this immuneACCESS table keeps in-frame sequences only and misses some clones. Where compared with another copy, unresolved V genes explain less than half of these, and the others have no known cause. The D gene and trimming were derived from the DNA, and the V and J assignments and clone size from that table. A total of roughly 140,000 clones appear in this sample, around 80% of them only once. Around 3.2% of the sample is taken by the ten largest.

The cohort consisted of more than 650 healthy bone marrow donors. At the time of sampling, every cohort member was nominally healthy, though immune exposures that went unrecorded were likely present. The donor was CMV seronegative and was included in the group of a few hundred seronegative cohort members. A peripheral blood sample was provided by each donor, and peripheral blood mononuclear cells were used for TCR beta sequencing. Genomic DNA was extracted from the blood cell samples with the Qiagen DNeasy Blood Extraction Kit. Sequenced material: PBMCs. The TCR comes from a female donor in good health and CMV-seronegative. Rearrangement joined TRBV6-6 to TRBJ2-1, and 9 junctional nucleotides match TRBD2. The nucleotide sequence reads as follows: TGTGCCAGCAGTTACCCGGGCGGGAGGGGGAATGAGCAGTTCTTC. This is translated as CASSYPGGRGNEQFF.